Detailed here is one TCR beta chain. In the original workflow: Quantification of nucleated cells was approximated via reference gene primer amplification. TCRdb's table, derived via immunoSEQ multiplex PCR, lists solely in-frame clones and lacks some. V and J calls and clone size are copied from that table; D and trimming were computed from the DNA. Of some 160,000 clones listed, roughly four fifths were seen once; the top ten hold approximately 2%. These data are taken from a study of blood T cell repertoires in COVID-19. Study-wide background: Researchers got acute and convalescent COVID-19 samples from the United States, Italy and Spain.

The CDR3 covers 14 residues. CDR1 is KGHSH and CDR2 is LQKENI in the germline V gene. V was clipped by 10 bases and J by 0 bases, with 16 bases between them. The J gene is TRBJ2-7, the V gene TRBV18; TRBD2 might be the D (6 bases). The sample comprised peripheral blood. This receptor was identified in a woman at least 80 years old with acute or convalescent COVID-19. CDR3 region: CATSRGLNSYEQYF. CDR3 bases: TGTGCCACCTCCCGGGGACTCAACTCCTACGAGCAGTACTTC.